This T cell receptor (beta chain) was found in a study of OX40 agonist ivuxolimab in advanced cancers. Germline CDR1 is LNHDA and CDR2 is SQIVND (reference sequence). CDR3 length equals 18 residues. Trimming pared 5 bases from V and 0 bases from J, leaving 20 bases between. Clones were read by immunoSEQ multiplex PCR, and TCRdb kept only the in-frame ones, dropping some. The sample shows some 57,000 clones, roughly 84% of them seen only once. On this clone itself: Its antigen is unknown.

Study-wide points: Among the lowest levels of clonal expansion were found in partial responders at 0.1-3.0 mg/kg.

This specimen consisted of CD4+ or CD8+ T cells sorted from blood, obtained in a trial of the OX40 agonist ivuxolimab. V gene TRBV19 combines with J gene TRBJ2-4, with D perhaps TRBD2 (6 bases). This sequence originates from an adult with an advanced solid tumor such as melanoma, head and neck, liver or kidney cancer. The CDR3, as DNA: TGTGCCAGTAGTCCGAAGGGCCCGGGGGTGACAGCCAAAAACATTCAGTACTTC. It yields the protein CASSPKGPGVTAKNIQYF.